Listed below are T cell receptor beta chains from one sample, sequenced in a study of blood T cell repertoires in COVID-19. Some clones are missing from TCRdb's copy, which holds only in-frame ones; the method was immunoSEQ multiplex PCR. This sample carries around 300,000 clones, roughly 89% of them seen once, and the ten largest clones take more than 1.5%. The sequencing sample was made of PBMCs or T cells enriched from blood (not recorded which). The receptors were sampled from an older woman who had recovered from COVID-19. Each CDR3 is given with its conserved first and last residue. A D gene is named only where the DNA matches it firmly. Size is stated for part of the rows, as once, few or many counts, or as a class when the clone is expanded.

clone size	D gene	J gene	V gene	CDR3 protein	CDR3 DNA
-	TRBD2	TRBJ2-1	TRBV11-2	CASSRGGHNEQFF	TGTGCCAGCAGCCGGGGGGGCCACAATGAGCAGTTCTTC
-	TRBD1	TRBJ2-4	TRBV19	CASSVGTGGGGNIQYF	TGTGCCAGTAGTGTCGGGACAGGGGGCGGAGGGAACATTCAGTACTTC
-	TRBD1	TRBJ1-1	TRBV2	CASTRGQGVTEAFF	TGTGCCAGCACGCGAGGGCAGGGGGTAACTGAAGCTTTCTTT
few	-	TRBJ1-4	TRBV7-9	CASSLLRLRGNEKLFF	TGTGCCAGCAGCTTACTCCGTTTGAGAGGGAATGAAAAACTGTTTTTT
once	TRBD1	TRBJ1-2	TRBV5-6	CASSDTGGNGYTF	TGTGCCAGCAGCGATACAGGGGGCAATGGCTACACCTTC
-	-	TRBJ1-2	TRBV19	CASSTQEPTNYGYTF	TGTGCCAGTAGTACCCAGGAACCAACTAACTATGGCTACACCTTC
-	TRBD2	TRBJ2-1	TRBV4-2	CASSQVGLGLADNEQFF	TGTGCCAGCAGCCAAGTGGGTCTCGGGCTAGCGGACAATGAGCAGTTCTTC
-	TRBD2	TRBJ2-3	TRBV5-1	CASSLFSGSRVDTQYF	TGCGCCAGCAGCCTCTTTAGCGGGAGTAGGGTAGATACGCAGTATTTT
few	TRBD1	TRBJ1-4	TRBV7-8	CASSFGTGNEKLFF	TGTGCCAGCAGCTTTGGGACAGGCAATGAAAAACTGTTTTTT
-	-	TRBJ2-1	TRBV24-1	CATSPFQSGDNEQFF	TGTGCCACCAGCCCTTTTCAATCCGGAGACAATGAGCAGTTCTTC
-	-	TRBJ2-7	TRBV18	CASSPPGEYEQYF	TGTGCCAGCTCACCCCCCGGGGAGTACGAGCAGTACTTC
-	-	TRBJ1-1	TRBV28	CASRGEGNGGEAFF	TGTGCCAGCAGGGGGGAGGGGAATGGTGGTGAAGCTTTCTTT
-	TRBD1	TRBJ1-1	TRBV24-1	CATHFQQGEGTEAFF	TGTGCCACCCACTTCCAACAGGGGGAAGGCACTGAAGCTTTCTTT
-	TRBD1	TRBJ1-1	TRBV5-1	CASSPLRTGVFLNTEAFF	TGCGCCAGCAGCCCACTGCGGACAGGGGTCTTTTTGAACACTGAAGCTTTCTTT
-	TRBD2	TRBJ2-5	TRBV20-1	CSASAGGALETQYF	TGCAGTGCTAGTGCCGGGGGGGCCTTGGAGACCCAGTACTTC
-	-	TRBJ1-5	TRBV24-1	CATSGSGLQPQHF	TGTGCCACCAGTGGATCGGGGTTACAGCCCCAGCATTTT
-	TRBD1	TRBJ2-3	TRBV28	CASSLTGPGDTQYF	TGTGCCAGCAGCCTGACAGGGCCCGGAGATACGCAGTATTTT
-	TRBD1	TRBJ1-1	TRBV7-9	CASSSFGTGDTEAFF	TGTGCCAGCAGCTCCTTCGGGACAGGGGACACTGAAGCTTTCTTT
-	-	TRBJ2-3	TRBV27	CASSLSATSGGLTVDTQYF	TGTGCCAGCAGTTTATCGGCGACTTCAGGAGGGCTCACGGTAGATACGCAGTATTTT
-	-	TRBJ2-1	TRBV14	CASSQLEVEQFF	TGTGCCAGCAGCCAACTAGAGGTTGAGCAGTTCTTC
few	TRBD1	TRBJ2-1	TRBV28	CASSRPDRGYNEQFF	TGTGCCAGCAGTCGCCCGGACAGGGGCTACAATGAGCAGTTCTTC
-	TRBD2	TRBJ2-7	TRBV27	CASSLSSGLPYEQYF	TGTGCCAGCAGTTTATCCTCGGGACTACCCTACGAGCAGTACTTC
-	TRBD1	TRBJ1-1	TRBV11-2	CASSQFRDRATEAFF	TGTGCCAGCAGCCAGTTTCGGGACAGGGCGACTGAAGCTTTCTTT
-	-	TRBJ1-1	TRBV5-6	CASSTIGGAEAFF	TGTGCCAGCAGCACAATTGGGGGGGCTGAAGCTTTCTTT
-	-	TRBJ2-3	TRBV10-1	CASSEYGMATDTQYF	TGCGCCAGCAGTGAATACGGGATGGCCACAGATACGCAGTATTTT
once	-	TRBJ1-4	TRBV7-6	CASSTDPPGGGKIEKLFF	TGTGCCAGCAGCACCGATCCCCCTGGGGGGGGGAAAATTGAAAAACTGTTTTTT
-	-	TRBJ1-1	TRBV19	CASRRSQGTTEAFF	TGTGCCAGTAGGCGGTCTCAGGGTACCACTGAAGCTTTCTTT
-	TRBD1	TRBJ2-7	TRBV7-3	CASSPQGADPYEQYF	TGTGCCAGCAGCCCACAGGGGGCAGACCCCTACGAGCAGTACTTC
-	-	TRBJ2-3	TRBV28	CASSLVGTLGDTQYF	TGTGCCAGCAGTTTAGTGGGCACCCTGGGCGATACGCAGTATTTT
once	TRBD2	TRBJ2-2	TRBV7-7	CASADSGGANTGELFF	TGTGCTAGCGCAGATAGCGGGGGCGCGAACACCGGGGAGCTGTTTTTT
-	TRBD1	TRBJ1-1	TRBV7-2	CASSRTGGANTEAFF	TGTGCCAGCAGCCGGACAGGGGGCGCAAACACTGAAGCTTTCTTT
-	TRBD2	TRBJ2-1	TRBV18	CASKLAGDSYNEQFF	TGTGCCAGCAAACTAGCGGGGGATTCATACAATGAGCAGTTCTTC
-	TRBD1	TRBJ2-2	TRBV15	CATSSYGQDPTGELFF	TGTGCCACCAGCAGTTACGGACAGGACCCCACCGGGGAGCTGTTTTTT
-	TRBD2	TRBJ2-3	TRBV11-2	CASSGLATITDTQYF	TGTGCCAGCAGTGGACTAGCGACCATCACAGATACGCAGTATTTT
-	TRBD1	TRBJ2-1	TRBV6-5	CACKGQGDYNEQFF	TGTGCCTGTAAGGGACAGGGGGACTACAATGAGCAGTTCTTC
-	-	TRBJ1-1	TRBV12-3/TRBV12-4	CASRSYTEAFF	TGTGCCAGCAGATCATACACTGAAGCTTTCTTT
-	TRBD1	TRBJ1-2	TRBV2	CASRTQGANYGYTF	TGTGCCAGCAGAACACAGGGGGCCAACTATGGCTACACCTTC
-	-	TRBJ1-1	TRBV28	CASISVTEAFF	TGTGCCAGCATCTCGGTAACTGAAGCTTTCTTT
-	-	TRBJ1-6	TRBV7-3	CASSLIGTDSPLHF	TGTGCCAGCAGCTTAATAGGGACTGATTCACCCCTCCACTTT
-	-	TRBJ2-5	TRBV7-9	CASSSGNSGQETQYF	TGTGCCAGCAGCTCCGGCAATAGCGGCCAAGAGACCCAGTACTTC
-	TRBD2	TRBJ2-3	TRBV5-1	CASSSSGGGNTQYF	TGCGCCAGCAGCTCCAGCGGGGGGGGAAATACGCAGTATTTT
once	-	TRBJ1-5	TRBV30	CAWSATGRGGRHQPQHF	TGTGCCTGGAGTGCCACAGGGAGGGGAGGGCGGCATCAGCCCCAGCATTTT
-	TRBD2	TRBJ2-1	TRBV14	CASSHTFGGSSYNEQFF	TGTGCCAGCAGCCATACCTTTGGCGGGAGCTCCTACAATGAGCAGTTCTTC
-	-	TRBJ2-3	TRBV11-2	CASSRRRGRGTDTQYF	TGTGCCAGCAGCCGACGGCGCGGAAGGGGGACAGATACGCAGTATTTT